Listed below are T cell receptor beta chains from one sample, sequenced in a study of cytomegalovirus exposure and HLA in healthy donors. Data came from immunoSEQ multiplex PCR; TCRdb stores just in-frame clones and leaves some out. The table has some 110,000 clones, less than 80% seen once. The specimen sequenced was PBMCs. The receptors here all came from a woman aged 25 to 39 in good health and CMV-seronegative. Both conserved end residues are part of each CDR3. The D gene is left open where the match is weak. Rows give clone size only sometimes, using once, few, many, or a class for an expanded clone.

J gene: TRBJ2-1
V gene: TRBV5-1
D gene: .
CDR3 length: 12
clone size: .
CDR3 DNA: TGCGCCAGCAGTATTCAGGGGAATGAGCAGTTCTTC
CDR3 protein: CASSIQGNEQFF

J gene: TRBJ2-1
V gene: TRBV2
D gene: TRBD2
CDR3 length: 15
clone size: .
CDR3 DNA: TGTGCCAGCAGGCGACTAGCGGGAACCTACAATGAGCAGTTCTTC
CDR3 protein: CASRRLAGTYNEQFF

J gene: TRBJ2-7
V gene: TRBV7-6
D gene: .
CDR3 length: 15
clone size: .
CDR3 DNA: TGTGCCAGCAGCTTATTCGGGGGAGAGGCCTACGAGCAGTACTTC
CDR3 protein: CASSLFGGEAYEQYF

J gene: TRBJ2-1
V gene: TRBV11-3
D gene: .
CDR3 length: 13
clone size: .
CDR3 DNA: TGTGCCAGCAGCACTCGTGACTACAATGAGCAGTTCTTC
CDR3 protein: CASSTRDYNEQFF

J gene: TRBJ2-3
V gene: TRBV9
D gene: TRBD2
CDR3 length: 18
clone size: few
CDR3 DNA: TGTGCCAGCAGCGAGGGTAGCGGGAACTCCGGGAACACAGATACGCAGTATTTT
CDR3 protein: CASSEGSGNSGNTDTQYF

J gene: TRBJ2-5
V gene: TRBV11-2
D gene: TRBD2
CDR3 length: 16
clone size: .
CDR3 DNA: TGTGCCAGCAGCGATTGGGCGGGAGTGGCCCAAGAGACCCAGTACTTC
CDR3 protein: CASSDWAGVAQETQYF

J gene: TRBJ2-7
V gene: TRBV5-6
D gene: .
CDR3 length: 15
clone size: .
CDR3 DNA: TGTGCCAGCAGCTTGTATCGACAGTACCTGGACGAGCAGTACTTC
CDR3 protein: CASSLYRQYLDEQYF

J gene: TRBJ1-5
V gene: TRBV4-2
D gene: .
CDR3 length: 13
clone size: few
CDR3 DNA: TGTGCCAGCAGCCAAGACGGGGATCAGCCCCAGCATTTT
CDR3 protein: CASSQDGDQPQHF

J gene: TRBJ2-6
V gene: TRBV6-5
D gene: .
CDR3 length: 15
clone size: few
CDR3 DNA: TGTGCCAGCAGCCAGAGGGGAGGTGGGGCCAACGTCCTGACTTTC
CDR3 protein: CASSQRGGGANVLTF

J gene: TRBJ2-7
V gene: TRBV5-1
D gene: .
CDR3 length: 13
clone size: .
CDR3 DNA: TGCGCCAGCAGCCGGGACTCCGCCTACGAGCAGTACTTC
CDR3 protein: CASSRDSAYEQYF

J gene: TRBJ1-1
V gene: TRBV18
D gene: .
CDR3 length: 15
clone size: few
CDR3 DNA: TGTGCCAGCTCACGGGTCGGCGGTGAGAACACTGAAGCTTTCTTT
CDR3 protein: CASSRVGGENTEAFF

J gene: TRBJ1-2
V gene: TRBV15
D gene: .
CDR3 length: 13
clone size: .
CDR3 DNA: TGTGCCACCAGCGGCGGAAGGGGGTTTGGCTACACCTTC
CDR3 protein: CATSGGRGFGYTF

J gene: TRBJ1-4
V gene: TRBV6-1
D gene: .
CDR3 length: 14
clone size: .
CDR3 DNA: TGTGCCAGCAGTGAAGCGGGGACAAGGGGCAAACTGTTTTTT
CDR3 protein: CASSEAGTRGKLFF

J gene: TRBJ2-7
V gene: TRBV29-1
D gene: TRBD1
CDR3 length: 14
clone size: .
CDR3 DNA: TGCAGCGTTGACCCCGGACAGGGAACCTACGAGCAGTACTTC
CDR3 protein: CSVDPGQGTYEQYF

J gene: TRBJ2-5
V gene: TRBV28
D gene: .
CDR3 length: 14
clone size: few
CDR3 DNA: TGTGCCAGCAGTTTATGGGACAGCCAAGAGACCCAGTACTTC
CDR3 protein: CASSLWDSQETQYF

J gene: TRBJ2-1
V gene: TRBV4-1
D gene: TRBD1
CDR3 length: 15
clone size: few
CDR3 DNA: TGCGCCAGCAGCCAGGGGGACAGGGGCAACTATGAGCAGTTCTTC
CDR3 protein: CASSQGDRGNYEQFF

J gene: TRBJ1-2
V gene: TRBV19
D gene: .
CDR3 length: 14
clone size: .
CDR3 DNA: TGTGCCAGTAGTATAAGAGTCACTAACTATGGCTACACCTTC
CDR3 protein: CASSIRVTNYGYTF

J gene: TRBJ2-7
V gene: TRBV6-4
D gene: TRBD2
CDR3 length: 13
clone size: few
CDR3 DNA: TGTGCCAGCAGTGACTCGGCTAGCGGGGAGCAGTACTTC
CDR3 protein: CASSDSASGEQYF

J gene: TRBJ2-1
V gene: TRBV2
D gene: TRBD2
CDR3 length: 13
clone size: once
CDR3 DNA: TGTGCCAAGGAGGCGGGAGGACACAATGAGCAGTTCTTC
CDR3 protein: CAKEAGGHNEQFF

J gene: TRBJ2-2
V gene: TRBV18
D gene: TRBD1
CDR3 length: 16
clone size: .
CDR3 DNA: TGTGCCAGCTCACCGATTGGGACAGAGGACACCGGGGAGCTGTTTTTT
CDR3 protein: CASSPIGTEDTGELFF

J gene: TRBJ2-7
V gene: TRBV6-1
D gene: .
CDR3 length: 15
clone size: .
CDR3 DNA: TGTGCCAGCAGTGGGAGCGGTTTCGACCTCTACGAGCAGTACTTC
CDR3 protein: CASSGSGFDLYEQYF

J gene: TRBJ1-2
V gene: TRBV5-1
D gene: .
CDR3 length: 14
clone size: .
CDR3 DNA: TGCGCCAGCAGTCTTGAACCCAGGGCTTATGGCTACACCTTC
CDR3 protein: CASSLEPRAYGYTF

J gene: TRBJ1-2
V gene: TRBV6-5
D gene: TRBD1
CDR3 length: 16
clone size: .
CDR3 DNA: TGTGCCAGCAGTTACTCGTCGGGACAGGGCTTCTATGGCTACACCTTC
CDR3 protein: CASSYSSGQGFYGYTF

J gene: TRBJ1-3
V gene: TRBV18
D gene: .
CDR3 length: 12
clone size: .
CDR3 DNA: TGTGCCAGCTCACAGGAGCGGGACACCATATATTTT
CDR3 protein: CASSQERDTIYF

J gene: TRBJ2-2
V gene: TRBV11-2
D gene: TRBD2
CDR3 length: 17
clone size: few
CDR3 DNA: TGTGCCAGCAGCTTTTCTGCGGGAGGGCCGTTAGGCGGGGAGCTGTTTTTT
CDR3 protein: CASSFSAGGPLGGELFF

J gene: TRBJ2-7
V gene: TRBV5-1
D gene: TRBD2
CDR3 length: 14
clone size: .
CDR3 DNA: TGCGCCAGCAGCCACAGCGGGAGCAGGTACGAGCAGTACTTC
CDR3 protein: CASSHSGSRYEQYF

J gene: TRBJ2-7
V gene: TRBV9
D gene: TRBD2
CDR3 length: 15
clone size: .
CDR3 DNA: TGTGCCAGCAGCGTCAGGGCTAGCGGGTCCTACGAGCAGTACTTC
CDR3 protein: CASSVRASGSYEQYF

J gene: TRBJ2-1
V gene: TRBV19
D gene: .
CDR3 length: 13
clone size: .
CDR3 DNA: TGTGCCAGTAGTATAGGGGAGTGGAATGAGCAGTTCTTC
CDR3 protein: CASSIGEWNEQFF

J gene: TRBJ1-2
V gene: TRBV5-6
D gene: TRBD1
CDR3 length: 12
clone size: few
CDR3 DNA: TGTGCCAGCAGCTTGGGGGACAGGGCAGACACCTTC
CDR3 protein: CASSLGDRADTF

J gene: TRBJ2-1
V gene: TRBV5-6
D gene: .
CDR3 length: 16
clone size: few
CDR3 DNA: TGTGCCAGCAGCTGGGAAACAGGGAGCTCCTACAATGAGCAGTTCTTC
CDR3 protein: CASSWETGSSYNEQFF

J gene: TRBJ2-7
V gene: TRBV14
D gene: TRBD1
CDR3 length: 14
clone size: .
CDR3 DNA: TGTGCCAGCAGCCAAGACGACAGGGCCTACGAGCAGTACTTC
CDR3 protein: CASSQDDRAYEQYF

J gene: TRBJ2-7
V gene: TRBV5-1
D gene: TRBD1
CDR3 length: 14
clone size: once
CDR3 DNA: TGCGCCAGCAGCTTGGGGGACAGCTCCTACGAGCAGTACTTC
CDR3 protein: CASSLGDSSYEQYF

J gene: TRBJ1-2
V gene: TRBV25-1
D gene: .
CDR3 length: 15
clone size: .
CDR3 DNA: TGTGCCAGCAGTGAATGGGGGGGCCAATACTATGGCTACACCTTC
CDR3 protein: CASSEWGGQYYGYTF

J gene: TRBJ2-5
V gene: TRBV7-9
D gene: TRBD2
CDR3 length: 15
clone size: .
CDR3 DNA: TGTGCCAGCAGCTTAGTGGCGGGAGAGGGGGAGACCCAGTACTTC
CDR3 protein: CASSLVAGEGETQYF

J gene: TRBJ1-1
V gene: TRBV5-1
D gene: .
CDR3 length: 15
clone size: few
CDR3 DNA: TGCGCCAGCAGCTTATCACAGGGATCGGGGACTGAAGCTTTCTTT
CDR3 protein: CASSLSQGSGTEAFF

J gene: TRBJ2-7
V gene: TRBV29-1
D gene: .
CDR3 length: 14
clone size: .
CDR3 DNA: TGCAGCGTTGTGGGAGGGCAGGGGGCGGACGAGCAGTACTTC
CDR3 protein: CSVVGGQGADEQYF

J gene: TRBJ2-7
V gene: TRBV6-5
D gene: TRBD2
CDR3 length: 14
clone size: .
CDR3 DNA: TGTGCCAGCAGTCCCAGCGGGGGGGAGTACGAGCAGTACTTC
CDR3 protein: CASSPSGGEYEQYF